This note documents a single T cell receptor beta chain sequence. This clone came up a few times. It has no known antigen specificity. No quality values exist for individual bases; no much larger clone is one base distant. In the germline V gene, CDR1 corresponds to ENHRY and CDR2 to SYGVKD. The CDR3 starts with the cysteine, ends with the phenylalanine, and has 16 residues. Of all the DNA, just the CDR3 is kept, 48 bases in frame from base 1. Relative to germline, V is 2 bases shorter and J is 6 bases shorter, with 17 bases between their ends. The sample comes from a study of T cell responses to AZD1222 COVID-19 vaccine (dated by TCRdb to the early 2020s). General notes on the study: A total of about 230 trial participants underwent TCR sequencing, of whom some 210 received two doses of AZD1222 and about 25 received two doses of the MenACWY control vaccine. Enrollment into the trials was organized by age into subgroups of 18-55, 56-69 and 70-plus years, and those subgroups contained about 160, 30 and 59 TCR-sequenced participants, respectively. Study-wide findings and limitations: The whole spike protein was spanned by vaccine-associated CD4 TCRs, and dominant responses were seen in regions 160-218 and 743-854. The 56-69-year group was small, and its depth increase did not reach significance, likely because of low power. Reportedly, close to half of the unique spike-specific TCRs recognized epitopes lying outside the regions that are mutated in the B.1.351 and B.1.1.7 variants. Because no samples from the day 14 peak response were available, repertoires could be characterized only after the peak T cell response. After two AZD1222 doses, both the breadth and the depth of spike-specific TCRs were significantly higher than at day 0 and than in MenACWY recipients. Participants were mostly white British, with more females than males. The authors suggested clonal diversity may have been underestimated. Conclusions about previously exposed vaccinees are limited, since just five to seven AZD1222 recipients were seropositive for SARS-CoV-2 at baseline.

The CDR3 regions of human TCRbeta chains were analyzed by immunosequencing. In the original analysis: TCRs in the repertoires were compared against a reference library of SARS-CoV-2-specific TCRs that had been generated with the MIRA antigen-specificity platform. Breadth meant the fraction of unique TCRs that were SARS-CoV-2-associated, whereas depth meant the fraction of total T cells that were SARS-CoV-2-associated. Using the MIRA data, every spike-specific TCR was mapped to the spike region that the TCR reacted to and assigned to either a CD4 or a CD8 class. Log10-transformed breadth and depth values were compared by one-way ANOVA with Sidak's multiple comparisons tests. TCRdb obtained this table from immuneACCESS and retained in-frame rearrangements with V and J assigned. These tables miss some clones; where compared with another copy, unresolved V genes account for less than half of the shortfall, and the remainder is unexplained. V and J calls and clone size are copied from that table; D and trimming were computed from the DNA. The sample table lists tens of thousands of clones, around 85% of them with a count of one. 20% to 25% of the sample belongs to the ten largest clones.

The time point label of this sample denotes: baseline before first vaccination. The sample's treatment or condition label, decoded: meningococcal conjugate vaccine given as trial control. Vaccinee samples came from UK trials COV001 and COV002, including a single-blind randomized controlled phase 2/3 trial of AZD1222 (ChAdOx1 nCoV-19) in healthy adults. For TCRbeta chain sequencing, PBMC samples from trial participants were taken at day 0 and at day 28 after the second dose. This specimen was peripheral blood, taken on day 0 of MenACWY control vaccination. The clonotype was recovered from an adult in good health. The V and J segments used are TRBV10-3 and TRBJ1-5, and possibly TRBD1, on 5 matching bases. The nucleotide sequence is given as TGTGCCATCAGTGAGGGGGTGAGGGGAGACCCTCAGCCCCAGCATTTT. Its translation is CAISEGVRGDPQPQHF.